The source of this T cell receptor (beta chain) is a study of blood T cells in healthy people across ages. Findings of the study overall: It was not possible, with unsorted PBMCs, to conclusively compare naive and antigen-experienced cells.

PCR was performed a second time for roughly 7 to 11 cycles using a sample-barcoded 5' primer and a J-beta primer mix. Each cDNA molecule carried a tag from a template-switch adaptor that contained 12 random nucleotides. Each single sample gave us at least 3 million CDR3-containing paired-end reads. Via MiXCR, TCRdb re-called the 5' RACE reads, giving one row per CDR3 protein. In the table there are 790,000 or so distinct CDR3 sequences, about 46% of which are singletons. This clonotype was recorded a few times. Its antigen is undetermined. Donors gave 8 to 10 milliliters of peripheral blood apiece. The CDR3 runs to 13 residues. Germline CDR1 reads MGHDK; CDR2 reads SYGVNS. The V and J ends lost 2 bases and 12 bases respectively, with 14 bases between them.

The clonotype originates from a man aged 80 or over in good health. The rearrangement joins TRBV25-1 to TRBJ2-1; maybe TRBD2 (6 bases). Sequenced sample: blood. The CDR3 sequence is CASSETSRRGQFF. The CDR3 coding sequence is TGTGCCAGCAGTGAAACCTCTAGGAGGGGGCAGTTCTTC.